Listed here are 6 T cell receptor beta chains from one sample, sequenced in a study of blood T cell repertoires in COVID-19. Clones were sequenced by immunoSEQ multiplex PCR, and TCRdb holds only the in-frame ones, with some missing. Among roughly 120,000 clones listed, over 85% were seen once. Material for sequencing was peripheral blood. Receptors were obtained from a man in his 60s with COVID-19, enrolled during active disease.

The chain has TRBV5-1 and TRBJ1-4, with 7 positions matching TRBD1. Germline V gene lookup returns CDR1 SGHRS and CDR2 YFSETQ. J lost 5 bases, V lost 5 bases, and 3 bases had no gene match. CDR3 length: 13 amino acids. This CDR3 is CASRGQNNEKLFF. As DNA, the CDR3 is TGCGCCAGCAGGGGACAGAACAATGAAAAACTGTTTTTT.

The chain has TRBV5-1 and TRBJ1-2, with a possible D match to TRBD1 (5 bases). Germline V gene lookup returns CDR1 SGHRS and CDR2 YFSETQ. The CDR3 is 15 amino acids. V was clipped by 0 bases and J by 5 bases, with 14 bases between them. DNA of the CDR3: TGCGCCAGCAGCTTGGCTCTGGCGGAGGGGTATGGCTACACCTTC. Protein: CASSLALAEGYGYTF.

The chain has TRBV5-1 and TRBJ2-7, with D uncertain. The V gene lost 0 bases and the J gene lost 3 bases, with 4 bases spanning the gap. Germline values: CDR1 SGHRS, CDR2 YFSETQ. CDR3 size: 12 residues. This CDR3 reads CASSLANYEQYF. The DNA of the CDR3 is TGCGCCAGCAGCTTGGCCAACTACGAGCAGTACTTC.

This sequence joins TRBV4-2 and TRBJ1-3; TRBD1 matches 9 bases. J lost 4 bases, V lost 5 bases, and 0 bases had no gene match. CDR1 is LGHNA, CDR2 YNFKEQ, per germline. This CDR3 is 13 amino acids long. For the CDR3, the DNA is TGTGCCAGCAGCGGACAGGGGGGAAACACCATATATTTT. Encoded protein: CASSGQGGNTIYF.

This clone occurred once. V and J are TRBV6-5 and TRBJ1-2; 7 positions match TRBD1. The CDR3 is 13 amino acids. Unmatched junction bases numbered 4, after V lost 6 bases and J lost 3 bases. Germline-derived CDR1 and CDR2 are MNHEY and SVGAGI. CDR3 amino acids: CASRRDSHYGYTF. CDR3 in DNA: TGTGCCAGCAGGAGGGACAGTCACTATGGCTACACCTTC.

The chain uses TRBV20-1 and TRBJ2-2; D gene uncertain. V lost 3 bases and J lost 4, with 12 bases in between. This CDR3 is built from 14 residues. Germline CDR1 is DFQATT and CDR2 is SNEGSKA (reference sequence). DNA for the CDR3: TGCAGTGCTAGTTCCAGTTCGGGCACCGGGGAGCTGTTTTTT. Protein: CSASSSSGTGELFF.